This paragraph reports one TCR beta chain. No cognate antigen has been identified for it. Base qualities are missing; no much larger clone stands one base away. This sample is drawn from a study of response to subunit inactivated influenza vaccine (dated by TCRdb to 2017 to 2018). With respect to the entire study: The study used deep quantitative T cell receptor repertoire profiling to track responses to a trivalent subunit inactivated influenza vaccine. On the study overall, not on this receptor specifically: It was suggested by the authors that each seasonal influenza vaccination may recruit only a limited number of new T cells.

V loses 2 bases of germline sequence and J loses 5 bases, and the interval between the two ends is 12 bases. CDR3 length: 14 amino acids, cysteine to phenylalanine. Only the CDR3 portion is preserved as DNA: 42 bases, with reading frame beginning at the first base. The library was obtained by RT-PCR. TCRdb lists the instrument as Illumina HiSeq 2500. The public reads were reprocessed in TCRdb via fastp at Q25 and MiXCR, keeping in-frame beta chains. Each record represents a unique CDR3 protein, reported with the most common genes and DNA among its rows. This sample gives some 640,000 distinct CDR3 sequences in total; more than 11% of them show up just once. The ten most abundant clones make up 6% to 8% of the sample.

This sequence originates from a man aged 50-59 years who received an inactivated influenza vaccine. Donor details come from another sample of the same person, matched by shared clones. The chain links TRBV12-3 or TRBV12-4 with TRBJ1-1; matching of 5 bases hints at TRBD1 as the D gene. Sequences were derived from PBMCs from blood, sampled approximately 15 days before vaccination. CDR3 region: CASSLQGLRTEAFF. The bases are TGTGCCAGCAGTTTACAGGGCTTGAGGACTGAAGCTTTCTTT.